This passage covers 5 T cell receptor beta chains from one sample sequenced in a study of shared clonotypes between healthy human individuals. TCRdb keeps only in-frame clones here, not all; method: immunoSEQ multiplex PCR. The data hold about 2.5 million clones, with less than 95% observed a single time. The sequencing input was naive CD4+ T cells from PBMCs. The subset: CD45RA+ positively selected. These receptors were collected from a man younger than 35 in good health. Some clones in this sample may be carry-over from other donors' samples.

This clone was picked up one time. The chain combines TRBV19 with TRBJ2-7; D perhaps matches TRBD2 (5 bases). The CDR3 runs 14 residues. The germline V and J ends were trimmed by 6 bases and 2 bases, with 14 bases remaining between them. Germline values: CDR1 LNHDA, CDR2 SQIVND (reference sequence). In nucleotides, the CDR3 is TGTGCCAGTAGGAATCCCGGGGTAACCTACGAGCAGTACTTC. This gives the protein CASRNPGVTYEQYF.

DNA for the CDR3: TGTGCCAGCAGCTACGCCCGAAACACCATATATTTT. Its protein product is CASSYARNTIYF. The chain recombines TRBV13 with TRBJ1-3; D is unresolved. Germline CDR1 reads PRHDT; CDR2 reads FYEKMQ (reference sequence). The CDR3 consists of 12 residues. With 4 bases removed from V and 5 bases from J, the gap between germline ends came to 6 bases.

The rearrangement links TRBV6-5 to TRBJ1-1; D is possibly TRBD1 (6 bases). Germline lookup yields CDR1 MNHEY and CDR2 SVGAGI. The CDR3 covers 15 residues. Trimming pared 4 bases from V and 4 bases from J, leaving 16 bases between. CDR3 protein: CASSSTGRRGTEAFF. CDR3 DNA sequence: TGTGCCAGCAGTTCTACAGGGAGGAGGGGCACTGAAGCTTTCTTT.

The CDR3 coding sequence is TGTGCCAGCAGCTTAGGGACAGGGAACACAGATACGCAGTATTTT. The encoded protein is CASSLGTGNTDTQYF. The rearrangement joins TRBV7-9 to TRBJ2-3; 8 positions match TRBD1. Germline assignment: CDR1 SEHNR and CDR2 FQNEAQ (reference sequence). V lost 1 base and J lost 2; bases outside the gene matches: 2. The CDR3 consists of 15 residues.

This clone has only one observation. This specimen includes other DNA sequences encoding the same CDR3. This chain connects TRBV18 to TRBJ2-1; TRBD1 might be the D (6 bases). The CDR3 contains 14 residues. V shed 3 bases and J shed 4 bases, with 10 bases lying between them. Per the germline V gene, CDR1 is KGHSH and CDR2 is LQKENI. CDR3 region: CASSPQQGYNEQFF. DNA of the CDR3: TGTGCCAGCTCACCCCAGCAGGGGTACAATGAGCAGTTCTTC.